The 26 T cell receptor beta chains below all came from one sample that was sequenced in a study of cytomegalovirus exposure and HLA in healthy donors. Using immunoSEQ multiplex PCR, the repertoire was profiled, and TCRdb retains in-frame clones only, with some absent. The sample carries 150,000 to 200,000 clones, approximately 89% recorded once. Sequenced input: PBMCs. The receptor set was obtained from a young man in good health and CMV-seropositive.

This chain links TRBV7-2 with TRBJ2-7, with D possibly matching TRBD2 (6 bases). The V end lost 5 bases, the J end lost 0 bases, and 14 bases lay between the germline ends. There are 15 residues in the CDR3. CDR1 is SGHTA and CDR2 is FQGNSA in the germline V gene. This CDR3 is CASSPDSGGSYEQYF. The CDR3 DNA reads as TGTGCCAGCAGCCCCGACTCCGGGGGCTCCTACGAGCAGTACTTC.

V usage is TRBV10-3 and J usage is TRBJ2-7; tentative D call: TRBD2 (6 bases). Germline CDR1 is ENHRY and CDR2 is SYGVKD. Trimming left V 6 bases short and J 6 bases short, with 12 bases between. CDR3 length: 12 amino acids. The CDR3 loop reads CAISSTGGEQYF. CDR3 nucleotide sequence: TGTGCCATCAGCTCTACCGGGGGCGAGCAGTACTTC.

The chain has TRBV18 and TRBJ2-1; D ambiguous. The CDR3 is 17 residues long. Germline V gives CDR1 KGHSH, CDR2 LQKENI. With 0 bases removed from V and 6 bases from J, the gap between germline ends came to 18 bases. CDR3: CASSPPTGIVLGNEQFF. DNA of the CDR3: TGTGCCAGCTCACCACCAACGGGTATCGTCTTAGGCAATGAGCAGTTCTTC.

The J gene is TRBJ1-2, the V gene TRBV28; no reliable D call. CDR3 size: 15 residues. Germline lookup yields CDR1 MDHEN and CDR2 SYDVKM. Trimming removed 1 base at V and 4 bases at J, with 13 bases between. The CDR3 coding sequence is TGTGCCAGCAGTTTATATGCCGATGCGTCCTATGGCTACACCTTC. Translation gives CASSLYADASYGYTF.

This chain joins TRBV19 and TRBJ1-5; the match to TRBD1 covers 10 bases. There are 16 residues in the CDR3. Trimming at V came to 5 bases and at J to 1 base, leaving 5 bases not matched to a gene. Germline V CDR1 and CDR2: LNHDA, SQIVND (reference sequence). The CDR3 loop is CASSAWTGGSNQPQHF. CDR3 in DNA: TGTGCCAGTAGTGCCTGGACAGGGGGAAGCAATCAGCCCCAGCATTTT.

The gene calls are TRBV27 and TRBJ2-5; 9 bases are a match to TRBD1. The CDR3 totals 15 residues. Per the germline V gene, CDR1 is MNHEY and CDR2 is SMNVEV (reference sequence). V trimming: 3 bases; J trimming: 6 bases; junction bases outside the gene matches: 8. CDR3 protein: CASSFGGTGLKTQYF. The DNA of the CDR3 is TGTGCCAGCAGTTTCGGGGGGACAGGGCTGAAGACCCAGTACTTC.

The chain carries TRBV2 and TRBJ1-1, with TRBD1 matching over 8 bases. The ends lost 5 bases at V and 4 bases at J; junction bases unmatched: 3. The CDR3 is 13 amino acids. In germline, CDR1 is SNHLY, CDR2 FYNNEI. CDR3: CASSYTGGTEAFF. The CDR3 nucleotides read TGTGCCAGCAGTTACACAGGGGGCACTGAAGCTTTCTTT.

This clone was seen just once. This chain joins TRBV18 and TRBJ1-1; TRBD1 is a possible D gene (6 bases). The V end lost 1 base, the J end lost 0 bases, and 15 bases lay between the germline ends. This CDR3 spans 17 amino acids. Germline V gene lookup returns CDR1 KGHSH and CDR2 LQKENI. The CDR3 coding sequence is TGTGCCAGCTCACCACTTGCGGTGGACAGTGTGAACACTGAAGCTTTCTTT. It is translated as CASSPLAVDSVNTEAFF.

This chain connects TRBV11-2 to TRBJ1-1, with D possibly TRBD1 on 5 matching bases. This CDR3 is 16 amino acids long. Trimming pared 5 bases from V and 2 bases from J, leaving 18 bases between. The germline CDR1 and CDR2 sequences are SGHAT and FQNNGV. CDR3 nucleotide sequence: TGTGCCAGCAGCAACATACTGGGGGGGGATAACACTGAAGCTTTCTTT. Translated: CASSNILGGDNTEAFF.

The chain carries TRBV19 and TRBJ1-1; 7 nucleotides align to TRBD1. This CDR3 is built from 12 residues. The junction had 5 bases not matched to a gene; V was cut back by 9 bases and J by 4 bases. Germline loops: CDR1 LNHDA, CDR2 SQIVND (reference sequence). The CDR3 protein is CARQTGATEAFF. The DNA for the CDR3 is TGTGCCAGGCAAACAGGGGCCACTGAAGCTTTCTTT.

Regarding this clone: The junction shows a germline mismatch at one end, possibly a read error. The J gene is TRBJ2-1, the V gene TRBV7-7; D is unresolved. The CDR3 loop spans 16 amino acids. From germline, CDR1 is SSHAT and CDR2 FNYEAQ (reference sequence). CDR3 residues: CASSPGPGSSYNEQFF. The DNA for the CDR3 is TGTGCTAGCAGCCCCGGTCCCGGTAGCTCCTACAATGAGCAGTTCTTC.

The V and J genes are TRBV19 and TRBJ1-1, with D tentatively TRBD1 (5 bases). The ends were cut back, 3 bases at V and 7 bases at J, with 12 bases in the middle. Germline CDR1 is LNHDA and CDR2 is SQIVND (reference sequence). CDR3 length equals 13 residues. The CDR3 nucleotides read TGTGCCAGTAGTATCCCCTTCGACAGTGAAGCTTTCTTT. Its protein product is CASSIPFDSEAFF.

The CDR3 sequence is CASRKRSYEQYF. In DNA, the CDR3 is TGTGCCAGCAGGAAACGGTCCTACGAGCAGTACTTC. This sequence joins TRBV5-6 and TRBJ2-7, with D uncertain. The CDR3 spans 12 residues. Germline loops: CDR1 SGHDT, CDR2 YYEEEE. Trimming stripped 5 bases from V and 1 base from J, with 7 bases between.

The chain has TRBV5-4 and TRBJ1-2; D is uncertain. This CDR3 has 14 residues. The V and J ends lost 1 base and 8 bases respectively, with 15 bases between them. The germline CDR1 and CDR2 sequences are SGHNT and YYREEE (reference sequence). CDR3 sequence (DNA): TGTGCCAGCAGCTTGAGGAGGGAAGCTAGCGGCTACACCTTC. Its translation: CASSLRREASGYTF.

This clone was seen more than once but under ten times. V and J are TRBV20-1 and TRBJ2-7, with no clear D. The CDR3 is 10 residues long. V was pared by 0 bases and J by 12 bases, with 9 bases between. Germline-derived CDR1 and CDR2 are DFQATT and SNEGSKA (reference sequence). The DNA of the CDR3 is TGCAGTGCTAGAGACAGGCCTCGGTACTTC. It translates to CSARDRPRYF.

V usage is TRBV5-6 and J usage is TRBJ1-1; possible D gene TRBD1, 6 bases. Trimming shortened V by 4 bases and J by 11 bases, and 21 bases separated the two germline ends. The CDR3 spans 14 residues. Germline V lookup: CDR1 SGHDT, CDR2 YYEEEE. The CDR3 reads CASSPGMGQRDAFF. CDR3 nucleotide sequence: TGTGCCAGCAGCCCGGGCATGGGACAAAGGGACGCTTTCTTT.

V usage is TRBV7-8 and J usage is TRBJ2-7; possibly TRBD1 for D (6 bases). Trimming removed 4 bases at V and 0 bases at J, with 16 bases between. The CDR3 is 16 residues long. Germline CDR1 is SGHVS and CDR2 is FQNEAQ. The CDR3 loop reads CASSWDRDTGSYEQYF. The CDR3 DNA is TGTGCCAGCAGCTGGGACCGGGACACAGGCTCCTACGAGCAGTACTTC.

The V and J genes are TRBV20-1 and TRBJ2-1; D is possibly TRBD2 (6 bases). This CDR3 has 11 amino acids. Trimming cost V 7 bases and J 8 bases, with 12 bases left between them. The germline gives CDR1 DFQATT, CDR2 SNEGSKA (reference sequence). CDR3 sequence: CSGGVTDEQFF. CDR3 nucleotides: TGCAGTGGGGGGGTGACGGATGAGCAGTTCTTC.

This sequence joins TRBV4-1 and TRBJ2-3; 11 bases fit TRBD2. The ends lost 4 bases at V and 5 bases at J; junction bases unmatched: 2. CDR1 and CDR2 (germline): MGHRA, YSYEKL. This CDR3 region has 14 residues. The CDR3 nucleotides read TGCGCCAGCAGCCTCGGGACTAGCGGAGATACGCAGTATTTT. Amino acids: CASSLGTSGDTQYF.

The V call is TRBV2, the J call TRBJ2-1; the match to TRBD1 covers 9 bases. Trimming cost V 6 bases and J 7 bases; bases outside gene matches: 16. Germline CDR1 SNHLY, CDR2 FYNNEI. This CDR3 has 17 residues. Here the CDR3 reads CASSPGTGHNTGNEQFF. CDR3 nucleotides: TGTGCCAGCAGCCCCGGGACAGGGCATAACACTGGGAATGAGCAGTTCTTC.

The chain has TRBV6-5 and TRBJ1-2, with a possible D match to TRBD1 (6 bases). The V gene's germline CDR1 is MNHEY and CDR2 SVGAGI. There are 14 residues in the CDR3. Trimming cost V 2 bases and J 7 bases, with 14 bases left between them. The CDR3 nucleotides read TGTGCCAGCAGTTACCAACCCGGGACATTTGGCTACACCTTC. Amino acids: CASSYQPGTFGYTF.

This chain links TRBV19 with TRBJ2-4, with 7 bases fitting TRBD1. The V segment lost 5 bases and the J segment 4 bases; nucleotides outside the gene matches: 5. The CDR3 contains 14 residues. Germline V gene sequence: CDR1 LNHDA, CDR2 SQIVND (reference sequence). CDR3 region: CASSPGTAKNIQYF. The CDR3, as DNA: TGTGCCAGTAGTCCCGGGACAGCTAAAAACATTCAGTACTTC.

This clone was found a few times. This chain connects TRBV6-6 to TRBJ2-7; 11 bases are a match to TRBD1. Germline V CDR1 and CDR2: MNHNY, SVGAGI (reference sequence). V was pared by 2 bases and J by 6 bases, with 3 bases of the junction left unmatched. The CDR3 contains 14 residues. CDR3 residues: CASSYGDRGGEQYF. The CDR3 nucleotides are TGTGCCAGCAGTTACGGGGACAGGGGGGGCGAGCAGTACTTC.

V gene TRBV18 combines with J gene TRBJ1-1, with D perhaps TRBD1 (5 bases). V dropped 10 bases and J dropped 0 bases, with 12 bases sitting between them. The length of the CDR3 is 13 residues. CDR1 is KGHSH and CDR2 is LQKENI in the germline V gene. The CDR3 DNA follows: TGTGCCACCCGGGGGATCATGAACACTGAAGCTTTCTTT. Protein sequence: CATRGIMNTEAFF.

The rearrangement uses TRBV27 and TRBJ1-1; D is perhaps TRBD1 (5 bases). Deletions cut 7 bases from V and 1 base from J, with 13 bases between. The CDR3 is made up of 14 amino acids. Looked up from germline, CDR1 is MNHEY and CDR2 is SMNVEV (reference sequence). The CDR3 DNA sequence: TGTGCCAGCACGCCGGGGGGACGGAACACTGAAGCTTTCTTT. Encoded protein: CASTPGGRNTEAFF.

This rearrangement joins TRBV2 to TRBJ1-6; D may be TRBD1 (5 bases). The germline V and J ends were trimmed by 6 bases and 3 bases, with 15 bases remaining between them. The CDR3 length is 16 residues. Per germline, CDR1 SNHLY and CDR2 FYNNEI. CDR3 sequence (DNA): TGTGCCAGCAGACCGACTGCGGGACGCTATAATTCACCCCTCCACTTT. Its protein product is CASRPTAGRYNSPLHF.